This TCR beta chain was identified during a study of blood T cell repertoires in COVID-19. Study information: COVID-19 samples from acute and convalescent phases originated in the United States, Italy and Spain. PBMCs, B-cell-depleted T cells, or T cells were the source of the cDNA or gDNA that made up the material.

Source study methods: Amplified reference gene primers provided the basis for estimating nucleated cell counts. The method was immunoSEQ multiplex PCR; TCRdb's version includes in-frame clones alone and lacks a portion of them. V and J calls and clone size are given by that table; D and trimming were obtained from the DNA. The table records some 180,000 clones, 87% of them present only once. CDR1 is LNHNV and CDR2 is YYDKDF in the germline V gene (reference sequence). V lost 0 bases to trimming and J lost 6 bases; unmatched junction nucleotides: 11. The CDR3 spans 17 residues. The receptor was isolated from a man aged 55 to 69 with active or convalescent COVID-19. The chain combines TRBV15 with TRBJ2-1; 7 bases align to TRBD2. What was sequenced was peripheral blood. This chain's CDR3 is CATSRETPWGGVNEQFF. The CDR3 DNA is TGTGCCACCAGCAGAGAGACCCCTTGGGGGGGGGTCAATGAGCAGTTCTTC. Full variable domain (rest looked up from reference TRBV15 and TRBJ2-1): DAMVIQNPRYQVTQFGKPVTLSCSQTLNHNVMYWYQQKSSQAPKLLFHYYDKDFNNEADTPDNFQSRRPNTSFCFLDIRSPGLGDTAMYLCATSRETPWGGVNEQFFGPGTRLTVL.